These T cell receptor beta chains were read from a single sample in a study of blood T cell repertoires in COVID-19. Libraries were prepared by immunoSEQ multiplex PCR; TCRdb keeps only in-frame clonotypes and omits some of them. The sample includes about 400,000 clones, roughly 87% of them seen just once. The sample consisted of PBMCs or T cells enriched from blood (not recorded which). These receptors were taken from a woman aged 40 to 50 with acute COVID-19. The CDR3 runs from the conserved cysteine through the conserved F or W. A D gene is named only where the DNA matches it firmly. The size entry is marked missing in some rows and otherwise reads once, few, many or a size class.

CASSRPGQSTGSPLHF	TGTGCCAGCAGCCGCCCGGGACAGTCCACGGGATCACCCCTCCACTTT	.	TRBV3-1/TRBV3-2	TRBJ1-6	TRBD1
CASSKASEELFF	TGTGCCAGCAGCAAAGCCTCGGAGGAACTGTTTTTT	.	TRBV21-1	TRBJ1-4	.
CASSQERTKTQYF	TGCGCCAGCAGCCAAGAACGGACTAAGACCCAGTACTTC	.	TRBV4-1	TRBJ2-5	.
CASSQDRTSRVNEQFF	TGCGCCAGCAGCCAAGATAGGACTAGCAGGGTCAATGAGCAGTTCTTC	.	TRBV4-1	TRBJ2-1	TRBD2
CASSSRGLGSTEAFF	TGTGCCAGCAGCTCCAGGGGGCTGGGATCCACTGAAGCTTTCTTT	.	TRBV5-8	TRBJ1-1	TRBD1
CASSARGPSPYEQYF	TGCGCCAGCAGCGCCAGGGGCCCATCCCCCTACGAGCAGTACTTC	.	TRBV4-1	TRBJ2-7	.
CASSEPSGGASYEQYF	TGTGCCAGCAGTGAACCTAGCGGGGGGGCCTCCTACGAGCAGTACTTC	.	TRBV6-1	TRBJ2-7	TRBD2
CASSYGRNTGELFF	TGTGCCAGCAGTTACGGGCGAAACACCGGGGAGCTGTTTTTT	.	TRBV6-5	TRBJ2-2	.
CASSPDQVALQETQYF	TGTGCCAGCAGCCCGGATCAGGTAGCGCTGCAAGAGACCCAGTACTTC	.	TRBV5-4	TRBJ2-5	.
CASSELDSEGTYEQYF	TGTGCCAGCAGCGAGCTGGATAGTGAGGGCACCTACGAGCAGTACTTC	.	TRBV7-9	TRBJ2-7	.
CASSPDGHSGNTIYF	TGTGCCAGCTCACCGGACGGACACTCTGGAAACACCATATATTTT	few	TRBV18	TRBJ1-3	.
CAIQRFGGYTF	TGTGCCATCCAACGGTTTGGTGGCTACACCTTC	.	TRBV6-5	TRBJ1-2	.
CASKPTGAISYEQYF	TGTGCCAGCAAACCAACAGGGGCCATCTCCTACGAGCAGTACTTC	once	TRBV27	TRBJ2-7	TRBD1
CAWSVGVSDTEAFF	TGTGCCTGGAGTGTAGGGGTTTCGGACACTGAAGCTTTCTTT	.	TRBV30	TRBJ1-1	.
CASSSTLAGANYNEQFF	TGCGCCAGCAGCTCAACGCTAGCGGGGGCCAACTACAATGAGCAGTTCTTC	.	TRBV5-1	TRBJ2-1	TRBD2
CASSQGQENTEAFF	TGTGCCAGCAGTCAGGGACAGGAGAACACTGAAGCTTTCTTT	.	TRBV6-6	TRBJ1-1	TRBD1
CATTGQGLETQYF	TGTGCCACCACGGGACAGGGACTAGAGACCCAGTACTTC	.	TRBV6-5	TRBJ2-5	TRBD1
CASGGGLASPQETQYF	TGTGCCAGCGGGGGAGGACTAGCGTCACCGCAAGAGACCCAGTACTTC	.	TRBV2	TRBJ2-5	TRBD2
CASSEWGRAYEQYF	TGTGCCAGCAGTGAATGGGGCAGGGCCTACGAGCAGTACTTC	.	TRBV6-1	TRBJ2-7	.
CASSPSTDNTEAFF	TGTGCCAGCTCACCCTCGACAGACAACACTGAAGCTTTCTTT	.	TRBV18	TRBJ1-1	.
CASSHPRRVEETQYF	TGCGCCAGCAGCCACCCCCGCAGGGTCGAAGAGACCCAGTACTTC	few	TRBV4-1	TRBJ2-5	.
CARLPGGYTF	TGTGCCAGGTTGCCGGGGGGCTACACCTTC	once	TRBV6-4	TRBJ1-2	.
CASSKRERQIYEQYF	TGTGCCAGCAGCAAAAGGGAACGACAGATCTACGAGCAGTACTTC	.	TRBV21-1	TRBJ2-7	.
CSVAGLAGHNEQFF	TGCAGCGTAGCGGGACTAGCGGGCCACAATGAGCAGTTCTTC	.	TRBV29-1	TRBJ2-1	TRBD2
CASSFILSGGSYEQYF	TGTGCCAGCAGCTTCATTCTAAGCGGGGGGTCCTACGAGCAGTACTTC	.	TRBV11-2	TRBJ2-7	TRBD2
CAIKPGDGEAFF	TGTGCCATCAAGCCGGGGGATGGTGAAGCTTTCTTT	.	TRBV10-3	TRBJ1-1	.
CASSPRQTQETQYF	TGTGCCAGCTCACCCAGACAGACTCAAGAGACCCAGTACTTC	few	TRBV18	TRBJ2-5	.
CASVGDSPTTQYF	TGTGCCAGTGTTGGGGACAGCCCCACGACCCAGTACTTC	.	TRBV19	TRBJ2-5	TRBD1
CAWSATSGGANEQFF	TGTGCCTGGAGTGCGACTAGCGGGGGGGCCAATGAGCAGTTCTTC	.	TRBV30	TRBJ2-1	TRBD2
CASSQGLAGASTYEQYF	TGTGCCAGCAGCCAAGGACTAGCGGGGGCCTCTACCTACGAGCAGTACTTC	.	TRBV5-4	TRBJ2-7	TRBD2
CASSRTGGQGNEQYF	TGCGCCAGCAGCAGGACCGGGGGACAGGGGAACGAGCAGTACTTC	few	TRBV5-1	TRBJ2-7	TRBD1
CATSDRVEGYTF	TGTGCCACCAGTGACCGGGTAGAAGGCTACACCTTC	.	TRBV24-1	TRBJ1-2	.
CASSEVKGRAKNIQYF	TGTGCCAGCAGTGAAGTAAAGGGGAGGGCCAAAAACATTCAGTACTTC	.	TRBV2	TRBJ2-4	.
CASSQAPGGGTQYF	TGCGCCAGCAGCCAAGCGCCGGGGGGCGGGACCCAGTACTTC	.	TRBV4-1	TRBJ2-5	.
CATSRARYNEQFF	TGTGCCACCAGCAGAGCGAGGTACAATGAGCAGTTCTTC	.	TRBV15	TRBJ2-1	.
CASSQVSVGGDISSGANVLTF	TGTGCCAGCAGCCAAGTAAGTGTTGGCGGGGATATTTCCTCTGGGGCCAACGTCCTGACTTTC	once	TRBV4-2	TRBJ2-6	.
CASSISPNTEAFF	TGTGCCAGTAGTATTTCCCCAAACACTGAAGCTTTCTTT	once	TRBV19	TRBJ1-1	.
CASSPCRDRGPGNTIYF	TGCGCCAGCAGTCCCTGCCGGGACAGGGGGCCTGGAAACACCATATATTTT	.	TRBV23-1	TRBJ1-3	TRBD1
CASSRSSGGARDEQFF	TGTGCCAGCAGCCGTTCTAGCGGGGGGGCCAGGGATGAGCAGTTCTTC	.	TRBV11-2	TRBJ2-1	TRBD2
CASSPTRDRASSEPQHF	TGTGCCAGTAGTCCAACGAGGGACAGGGCCTCGTCCGAGCCCCAGCATTTT	.	TRBV19	TRBJ1-5	TRBD1
CASSMDRYGYTF	TGTGCCAGCAGCATGGACAGATATGGCTACACCTTC	once	TRBV7-9	TRBJ1-2	.